A single sample gave rise to the 3 T cell receptor beta chains below, sequenced in a study of T cells in pancreatic ductal adenocarcinoma. The repertoire was sequenced with immunoSEQ multiplex PCR; TCRdb's copy has only in-frame clones and lacks some. The sample has around 31,000 clones, roughly 92% seen once; the top ten hold around 2.2%. Surgery without prior neoadjuvant therapy was the treatment of the selected pancreatic ductal adenocarcinoma patients. The material sequenced was PBMCs. These receptors were obtained from a human donor with pancreatic ductal adenocarcinoma.

The chain recombines TRBV30 with TRBJ1-6, with 7 bases matching TRBD1. Per germline, CDR1 GTSNPN and CDR2 SVGIG (reference sequence). With V trimmed by 5 bases and J by 6 bases, 4 bases remained unmatched. The CDR3 sequence is 13 residues long. The CDR3 reads CAWGGQTNSPLHF. In nucleotides, the CDR3 is TGTGCCTGGGGGGGACAGACTAATTCACCCCTCCACTTT. Together with reference TRBV30 and TRBJ1-6, the CDR3 gives the full variable domain: SQTIHQWPATLVQPVGSPLSLECTVEGTSNPNLYWYRQAAGRGLQLLFYSVGIGQISSEVPQNLSASRPQDRQFILSSKKLLLSDSGFYLCAWGGQTNSPLHFGNGTRLTVT.

The rearrangement uses TRBV4-1 and TRBJ1-4; 8 positions agree with TRBD1. V gave up 4 bases and J gave up 14 bases; unmatched junction bases: 6. The V gene's germline CDR1 is MGHRA and CDR2 YSYEKL. The CDR3 runs to 12 residues. CDR3 DNA sequence: TGCGCCAGCAGCCTGCAGGGGGCTCGGCTGTTTTTT. It translates to CASSLQGARLFF.

The chain combines TRBV6-5 with TRBJ2-7, with a possible D match to TRBD1 (5 bases). Trimming stripped 6 bases from V and 0 bases from J, with 12 bases between. Germline V gene data show CDR1 as MNHEY and CDR2 as SVGAGI. CDR3 length equals 14 residues. DNA for the CDR3: TGTGCCAGCAGCCCAGTTGGGGCCTCCTACGAGCAGTACTTC. Protein product: CASSPVGASYEQYF.